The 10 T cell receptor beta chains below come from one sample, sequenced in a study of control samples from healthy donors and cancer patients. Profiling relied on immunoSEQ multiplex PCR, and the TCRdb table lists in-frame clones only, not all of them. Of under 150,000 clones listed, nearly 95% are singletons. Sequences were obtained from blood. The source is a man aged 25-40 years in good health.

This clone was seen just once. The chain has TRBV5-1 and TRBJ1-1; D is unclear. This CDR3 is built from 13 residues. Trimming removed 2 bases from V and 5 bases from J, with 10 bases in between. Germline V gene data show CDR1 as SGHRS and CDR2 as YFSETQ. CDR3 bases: TGCGCCAGCAGCTTTGGTGGAGAGACTGAAGCTTTCTTT. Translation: CASSFGGETEAFF.

CDR3 residues: CASSSDPSGNTEAFF. The DNA for the CDR3 is TGTGCCAGCAGCTCCGATCCCAGTGGGAACACTGAAGCTTTCTTT. The rearrangement joins TRBV7-3 to TRBJ1-1; D is unclear. This CDR3 is 15 amino acids long. Deletions cut 4 bases from V and 1 base from J, with 13 bases between. Germline V gene sequence: CDR1 SGHTA, CDR2 FQGTGA.

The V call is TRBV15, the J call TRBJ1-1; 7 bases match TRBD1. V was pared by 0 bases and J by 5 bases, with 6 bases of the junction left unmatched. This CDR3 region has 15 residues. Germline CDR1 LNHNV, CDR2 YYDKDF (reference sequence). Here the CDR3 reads CATSRDEGARTEAFF. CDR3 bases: TGTGCCACCAGCAGAGATGAGGGGGCAAGAACTGAAGCTTTCTTT.

The CDR3 nucleotides are TGTGCCAGCAGCTTACCCCCCAGGGCAGGCGACCAGTACTTC. Translating gives CASSLPPRAGDQYF. V usage is TRBV11-2 and J usage is TRBJ2-5, with D possibly being TRBD1 (5 bases). This CDR3 region has 14 residues. The V end lost 2 bases, the J end lost 10 bases, and 17 bases lay between the germline ends. Germline V gives CDR1 SGHAT, CDR2 FQNNGV.

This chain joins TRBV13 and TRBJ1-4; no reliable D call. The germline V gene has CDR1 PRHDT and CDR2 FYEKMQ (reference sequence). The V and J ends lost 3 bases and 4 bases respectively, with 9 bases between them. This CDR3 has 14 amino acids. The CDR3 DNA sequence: TGTGCCAGCAGCTTGGGCGGGATTAATGAAAAACTGTTTTTT. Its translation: CASSLGGINEKLFF.

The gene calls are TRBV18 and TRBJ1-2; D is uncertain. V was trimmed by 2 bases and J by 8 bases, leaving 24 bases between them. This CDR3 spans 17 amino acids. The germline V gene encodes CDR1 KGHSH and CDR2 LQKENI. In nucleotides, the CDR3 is TGTGCCAGCTCACCAATTCCCTCCGGGCCTAGCGCGGGGGGCTACACCTTC. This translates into CASSPIPSGPSAGGYTF.

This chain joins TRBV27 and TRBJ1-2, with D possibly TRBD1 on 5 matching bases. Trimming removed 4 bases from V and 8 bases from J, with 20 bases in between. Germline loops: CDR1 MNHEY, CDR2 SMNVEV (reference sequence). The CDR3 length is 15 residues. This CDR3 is CASSSWPDWGGGYTF. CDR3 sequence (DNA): TGTGCCAGCAGTTCTTGGCCGGACTGGGGGGGAGGCTACACCTTC.

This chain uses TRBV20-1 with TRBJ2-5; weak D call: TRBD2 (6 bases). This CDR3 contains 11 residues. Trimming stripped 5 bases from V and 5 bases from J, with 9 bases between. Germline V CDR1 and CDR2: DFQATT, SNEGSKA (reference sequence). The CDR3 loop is CSAGTSETQYF. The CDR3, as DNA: TGCAGTGCTGGGACTTCGGAGACCCAGTACTTC.

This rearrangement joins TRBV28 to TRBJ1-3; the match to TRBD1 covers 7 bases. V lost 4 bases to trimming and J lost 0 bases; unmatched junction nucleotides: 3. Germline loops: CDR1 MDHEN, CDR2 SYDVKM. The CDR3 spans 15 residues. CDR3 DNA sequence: TGTGCCAGCAGTTGGTCAGGGGGCTCTGGAAACACCATATATTTT. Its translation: CASSWSGGSGNTIYF.

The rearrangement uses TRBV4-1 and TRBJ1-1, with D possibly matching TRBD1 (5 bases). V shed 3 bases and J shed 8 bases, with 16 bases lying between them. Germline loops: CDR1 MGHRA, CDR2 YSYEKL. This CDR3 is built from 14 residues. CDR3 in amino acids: CASSQGGTSSEAFF. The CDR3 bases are TGCGCCAGCAGCCAGGGGGGGACGTCCAGCGAAGCTTTCTTT.